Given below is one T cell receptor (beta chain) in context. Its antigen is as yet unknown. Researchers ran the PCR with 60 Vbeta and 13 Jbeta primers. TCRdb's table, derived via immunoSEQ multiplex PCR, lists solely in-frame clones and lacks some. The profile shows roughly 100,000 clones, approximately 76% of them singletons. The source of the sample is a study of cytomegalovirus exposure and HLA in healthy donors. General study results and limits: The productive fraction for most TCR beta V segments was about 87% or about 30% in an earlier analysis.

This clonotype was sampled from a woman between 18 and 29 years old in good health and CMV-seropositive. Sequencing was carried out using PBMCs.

The CDR3 DNA reads TGTGCCAGCAGCGCAGGACAGGGGTTCAATGAGCAGTTCTTC. Translation: CASSAGQGFNEQFF. V and J are TRBV5-6 and TRBJ2-1, with 9 bases aligning to TRBD1. The CDR3 runs to 14 residues. The junction had 5 bases not matched to a gene; V was cut back by 4 bases and J by 6 bases. Germline V gives CDR1 SGHDT, CDR2 YYEEEE.